Listed below are T cell receptor beta chains from one sample, sequenced in a study of blood T cell repertoires in COVID-19. Clones were sequenced by immunoSEQ multiplex PCR, and TCRdb holds only the in-frame ones, with some missing. The sample lists approximately 330,000 clones, 85% to 90% occurring once. Input material: peripheral blood. These receptors were collected from a middle-aged woman with COVID-19, enrolled during active disease. The conserved cysteine and the conserved F or W are not part of the CDR3 here. D genes are given only for firm matches.

d_call v_call cdr3_length cdr3_aa
. TRBV27 14 ASSPKDRRVTDTQY
. TRBV20-1 8 SASLNGYT
. TRBV4-3 15 ASSQFQGSSSYNEQF
. TRBV29-1 11 SVGGQRNYGYT
. TRBV19 12 ASRGREMNTEAF
. TRBV15 10 ATSRVGTEQY
TRBD2 TRBV7-9 15 ASSLAAVGRGGNEQY
. TRBV5-1 10 ASSPGLEGYT
TRBD1 TRBV29-1 11 SVETGGGGEQY
TRBD1 TRBV6-2/TRBV6-3 11 ASSYHDRGTQH
. TRBV11-2 11 ASSLTDNNEQF
. TRBV5-5 11 ASSLRSGYEQY
TRBD1 TRBV28 16 ASSFRQGGTFPNSPLH
. TRBV18 12 ASSPRTSTETQY
. TRBV27 11 ASSLRGETPLH
TRBD1 TRBV29-1 10 SVGVGGFEQY
. TRBV4-1 14 ASIPEQGRTNTEAF
. TRBV9 10 ASSGGRLGYT
TRBD2 TRBV6-6 14 ASSYAKAGGLNEQF
TRBD1 TRBV30 11 AWNAGGTYEQY
. TRBV7-9 13 ASSENAGAGNTIY
TRBD2 TRBV19 16 ASRQPLIRGGGTDTQY
. TRBV7-8 15 ASSLALGRGMRYEQY
TRBD2 TRBV25-1 14 ASSAFTSGDTDTQY
. TRBV4-3 11 ASSQVAGLEAF
. TRBV7-9 13 ASSLAATSRYGYT
TRBD1 TRBV30 12 AWSEGTGSQPQH
TRBD1 TRBV28 11 ASSSGGLDEQY
TRBD1 TRBV7-2 13 ASSLRGQNTGELF
. TRBV18 15 ASSPLKGEIVSNEQF
TRBD1 TRBV28 14 ASSSHRGNSYNEQF
. TRBV6-5 13 ASSPGGRGGSPLH
. TRBV4-3 14 ASSQDQGSGVYEQY
. TRBV18 11 ASSPLDGGGYT
TRBD1 TRBV11-2 13 ASSPRGQGDYGYT
. TRBV19 11 ATAIAASYEQY
. TRBV7-8 11 ASRYSGANVLT
. TRBV28 12 ASSTDSLGQPQH
TRBD2 TRBV25-1 13 ASSEASGDPYEQY
. TRBV2 13 ASSEPWRSNQPQH
TRBD1 TRBV7-6 12 ASSAGQGLDTQY